Below, 8 T cell receptor beta chains from the same sample are listed, as sequenced in a study of cytomegalovirus exposure and HLA in healthy donors (dated by TCRdb to the late 2010s). Library construction relied on the immunoSEQ multiplex PCR assay. For the multiplex PCR, a mixture combining 60 forward primers for TCR Vbeta segments and 13 reverse primers for TCR Jbeta segments was used. As stored in TCRdb, this immuneACCESS dataset retains in-frame rearrangements with V and J assigned. A fraction of the clones does not appear; measured against another copy, unresolved V genes explain less than half of the discrepancy, and the remainder lacks a known reason. The sample records approximately 150,000 clones, roughly four fifths of which are singletons. Of the sample, 1.5% to 2.5% is held by the ten largest clones. The specimen was PBMCs. The source is a woman aged 40 to 50 in good health and CMV-seronegative.

This clone has only a few counts. The V and J genes are TRBV21-1 and TRBJ2-4; the table's D call, TRBD2, was not checked against the DNA. TRBV21-1 counts as a pseudogene. The CDR3 runs to 20 residues. The CDR3 is CASSKEEKARGSCDKNIQYF. In DNA, the CDR3 is TGTGCCAGCAGCAAAGAGGAGAAGGCACGGGGGTCCTGTGACAAAAACATTCAGTACTTC.

CDR3 loop: CASSTRTGEIYEQYF. In nucleotides, the CDR3 is TGTGCCAGCAGCACCCGGACAGGGGAGATATACGAGCAGTACTTC. The genes are TRBV7-2 and TRBJ2-7, with 9 bases that match TRBD1. The CDR3 covers 15 residues. V shed 5 bases, J shed 4 bases, and the junction held 9 bases outside the gene matches. CDR1 is SGHTA, CDR2 FQGNSA, per germline.

The chain links TRBV5-6 to TRBJ2-7; TRBD1 agrees at 8 bases. Germline V gene lookup returns CDR1 SGHDT and CDR2 YYEEEE. The CDR3 length is 14 residues. The V and J ends lost 2 bases and 3 bases, in that order; junction bases with no gene match: 4. The CDR3 coding sequence is TGTGCCAGCAGCTTCGGACAGGGCATCTACGAGCAGTACTTC. It encodes CASSFGQGIYEQYF.

This chain uses TRBV7-9 with TRBJ2-6; TRBD2 aligns across 12 bases. Losses at the gene ends were 2 bases for V and 0 bases for J; bases not matched to a gene: 5. This CDR3 is 19 amino acids long. Germline-derived CDR1 and CDR2 are SEHNR and FQNEAQ (reference sequence). CDR3 in DNA: TGTGCCAGCAGCTTAAGGACTAGCGGGATTGGCTCTGGGGCCAACGTCCTGACTTTC. Amino acids: CASSLRTSGIGSGANVLTF.

This chain joins TRBV19 and TRBJ2-5, with a weak D call TRBD2 (6 bases). Between the trimmed V and J ends, which lost 4 bases and 2 bases, there was a span of 14 bases. Germline V gene data show CDR1 as LNHDA and CDR2 as SQIVND (reference sequence). CDR3 length equals 15 residues. The CDR3 protein is CASSTGTPKQETQYF. The CDR3 region has the DNA TGTGCCAGTAGTACCGGGACTCCGAAGCAAGAGACCCAGTACTTC.

This clone showed up just once. The chain combines TRBV10-3 with TRBJ1-2, with 8 positions matching TRBD1. With V trimmed by 6 bases and J by 2 bases, 8 bases remained unmatched. The CDR3 runs 15 residues. Per germline, CDR1 ENHRY and CDR2 SYGVKD. The CDR3 loop is CAIRLTQGGNYGYTF. As DNA, the CDR3 is TGTGCCATCAGACTTACACAGGGGGGGAACTATGGCTACACCTTC.

The rearrangement joins TRBV28 to TRBJ2-7; 8 bases are a match to TRBD1. There are 16 residues in the CDR3. With 5 bases clipped from V and 4 bases from J, the junction kept 13 bases outside the gene matches. Germline-derived CDR1 and CDR2 are MDHEN and SYDVKM. As DNA, the CDR3 is TGTGCCAGCAGTCCCACTCGACAGGGGCGGGCATACGAGCAGTACTTC. The encoded protein is CASSPTRQGRAYEQYF.

This CDR3 reads CASRYRVGIRYNEQFF. The CDR3, as DNA: TGTGCCAGCAGATACAGGGTCGGGATCCGCTACAATGAGCAGTTCTTC. This rearrangement joins TRBV27 to TRBJ2-1; possible D gene TRBD1, 6 bases. Germline CDR1 reads MNHEY; CDR2 reads SMNVEV (reference sequence). Trimming cost V 6 bases and J 3 bases, with 18 bases left between them. CDR3 length equals 16 residues.